Described below is a single TCR beta chain sequence and its context. As yet, its antigen is unknown. TCRdb keeps only in-frame clones here, not all; method: immunoSEQ multiplex PCR. The table lists around 160,000 clones, around nine tenths of them singletons, with about 4.4% in the top ten. These data originate in a study of lymphopenia after photon versus proton radiotherapy. Study-level points and caveats: Post-nadir diversity loss with photons came from oligoclonal expansion, particularly CD8+ Temra cells.

The clonotype was recovered from a man aged 50 or older with gastric cancer. Sequenced here: peripheral blood, sampled from a patient treated with photon-based radiotherapy.

The CDR3 nucleotides are TGTGCCAGCAGCCCCGGACAGGGGGCAAACGAGCAGTACTTC. This encodes CASSPGQGANEQYF. The gene calls are TRBV7-7 and TRBJ2-7; 11 nucleotides line up with TRBD1. This CDR3 comprises 14 residues. Looked up from germline, CDR1 is SSHAT and CDR2 is FNYEAQ (reference sequence). V lost 5 bases and J lost 5; bases outside the gene matches: 5.